This T cell receptor beta chain was sequenced during a study of breast tumors, draining lymph nodes, adjacent tissues. General study results and limits: Tumor repertoires ranked between lymph nodes and nontumor tissue in diversity, with V and J gene preferences. Most tumor T cells seemingly derive from lymph node, then expand in tumor. Tumor and nontumor repertoires were significantly more similar in luminal-like than in basal-like breast cancer. Data only fit, rather than demonstrated, lymph node origin of most tumor T cells.

This clonotype was counted many times. What it binds is not known. TCRdb used MiXCR to reprocess the multiplex PCR reads, holding one entry per CDR3 protein. The sample holds over 250,000 distinct CDR3 sequences, 30% to 35% seen once. Breast cancer patients provided tissue from their axillary draining lymph nodes. This CDR3 has 13 residues. CDR1 WNHNN and CDR2 SYGVQD come from the germline V gene (reference sequence). With 3 bases removed from V and 3 bases from J, the gap between germline ends came to 9 bases. The clonotype originates from a female donor with breast cancer. Some clones in this sample may be carry-over from other donors' samples. Specimen: axillary lymph node tissue. V gene TRBV10-1 combines with J gene TRBJ2-7; weak D call: TRBD2 (6 bases). The CDR3 nucleotides read TGCGCCAGCAGTGAAAAGGAGGGCTACGAGCAGTACTTC. As protein: CASSEKEGYEQYF.